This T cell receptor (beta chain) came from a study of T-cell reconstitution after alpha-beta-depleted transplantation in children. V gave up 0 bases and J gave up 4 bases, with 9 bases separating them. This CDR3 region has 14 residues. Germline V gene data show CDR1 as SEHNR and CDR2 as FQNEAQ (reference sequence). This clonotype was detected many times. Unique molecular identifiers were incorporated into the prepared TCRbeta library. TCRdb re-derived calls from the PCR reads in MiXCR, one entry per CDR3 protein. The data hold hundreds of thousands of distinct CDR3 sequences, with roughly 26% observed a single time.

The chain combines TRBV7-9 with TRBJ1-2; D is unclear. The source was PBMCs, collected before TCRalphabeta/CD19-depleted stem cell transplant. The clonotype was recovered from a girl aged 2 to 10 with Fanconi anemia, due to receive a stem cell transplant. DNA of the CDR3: TGTGCCAGCAGCTTAGCGCTTACAGCCTATGGCTACACCTTC. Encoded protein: CASSLALTAYGYTF.